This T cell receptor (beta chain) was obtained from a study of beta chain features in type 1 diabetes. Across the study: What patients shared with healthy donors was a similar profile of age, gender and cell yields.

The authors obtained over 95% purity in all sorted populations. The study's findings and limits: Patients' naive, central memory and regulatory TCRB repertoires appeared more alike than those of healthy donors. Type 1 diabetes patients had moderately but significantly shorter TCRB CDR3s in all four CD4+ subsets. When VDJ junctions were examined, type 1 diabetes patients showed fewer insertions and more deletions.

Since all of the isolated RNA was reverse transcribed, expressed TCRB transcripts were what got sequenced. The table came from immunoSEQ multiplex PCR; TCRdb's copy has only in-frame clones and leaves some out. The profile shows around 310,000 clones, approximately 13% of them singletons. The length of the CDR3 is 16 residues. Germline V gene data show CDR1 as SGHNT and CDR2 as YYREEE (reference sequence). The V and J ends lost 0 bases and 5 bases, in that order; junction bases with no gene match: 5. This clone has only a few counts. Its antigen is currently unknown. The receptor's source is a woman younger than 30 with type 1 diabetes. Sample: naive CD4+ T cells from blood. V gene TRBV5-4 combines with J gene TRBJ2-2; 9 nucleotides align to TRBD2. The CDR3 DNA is TGTGCCAGCAGCTTGGTGGCTAGCGGGAATACCGGGGAGCTGTTTTTT. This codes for CASSLVASGNTGELFF.